This TCR beta chain originates from a study of cytomegalovirus exposure and HLA in healthy donors. Assay: immunoSEQ multiplex PCR; the TCRdb copy retains only in-frame clones and omits some. The table lists more than 110,000 clones, just under 85% of them singletons. The CDR3 covers 15 residues. The count of this clone is one. Sequenced material: PBMCs. The TCR sequence derives from a woman between 25 and 40 years old in good health and CMV-seronegative. This chain links TRBV12-2 with TRBJ2-7; the table's D call, TRBD1, has no DNA check behind it. TRBV12-2 is described as a pseudogene. The CDR3: CASRSQNRGPKEQYF. The CDR3 nucleotides read TGTGCAAGTCGCTCCCAAAACAGGGGCCCCAAGGAGCAGTACTTC.